Included here is one T cell receptor (beta chain) sequence, with context. This clone's antigen is unknown. The record has no base qualities; no much larger clone is one base away. The data stem from a study of blood T cell repertoires in COVID-19 (dated by TCRdb to 2018 to 2020). Some background on the complete study: Samples covering the acute and convalescent phases of COVID-19 were provided by collaborators in the United States, Italy and Spain. The prospective study material was composed of cDNA or gDNA derived from T cells, B-cell-depleted T cells, or PBMCs. The dataset comprised deeply sampled blood TCRbeta repertoires from subjects exposed to, actively infected with, or recovered from COVID-19. A freely available public database, intended as a resource for researchers studying the immune response to SARS-CoV-2, is where the repertoires were released. Samples were obtained from the ongoing ImmuneRACE study (first 160 participants) and from 1,000 to 1,500 subjects provided by 6 global collaborators. A de-identified subject ID, COVID-19 status, age in years and sex were almost always included in the sample metadata. Where HLA class I and class II types were available, the types were taken from metadata supplied by the sample provider, not from assay-based typing. Overall study results and their limits: How much clinical and demographic metadata was included differed by source and by participant, and the metadata was provided uncurated.

TCRbeta CDR3 regions were amplified from genomic DNA by means of the immunoSEQ Assay, a bias-controlled multiplex PCR. The authors' pipeline ran thus. The number of nucleated cells in each sample was estimated from the amplification of reference gene primers within the assay. To quantify the absolute abundance of each unique TCRbeta CDR3 rearrangement, sequence reads were collapsed and filtered. Productive Simpson clonality was computed per sample as the square root of Simpson's diversity index over productive rearrangements. In its TCRdb copy, this immuneACCESS table keeps in-frame sequences only and misses some clones. Where compared with another copy, unresolved V genes explain less than half of these, and the others have no known cause. The DNA was the basis for D and trimming; V, J and clone size are from that table. The table for this sample lists a few hundred thousand clones; nearly 90% of them were counted only once. Approximately 8.5% of the sample rests with the top ten.

Whole blood was collected in K2EDTA tubes by collaborating institutions according to the institutions' own protocols. For TCRbeta analysis, collaborator samples were shipped as frozen whole blood, as isolated PBMCs, or as DNA extracted from either sample type. Sequencing was performed on peripheral blood. The receptor was derived from a man aged 18 to 29 with active or convalescent COVID-19.

The CDR3 sequence is CASSLVAGPEQYF. Here is the DNA: TGTGCCAGCAGCTTAGTCGCAGGGCCCGAGCAGTACTTC. The V gene is TRBV7-8 and the J gene is TRBJ2-7; TRBD1 could be the D gene, as 5 bases match. The germline V gene provides CDR1 SGHVS and CDR2 FQNEAQ. The CDR3 covers 13 residues, taking in both the cysteine and the phenylalanine. Only the CDR3 part of the read is kept: 39 bases, read in frame from the first base. V sheds 1 base and J sheds 6 bases, leaving 10 bases between their ends.